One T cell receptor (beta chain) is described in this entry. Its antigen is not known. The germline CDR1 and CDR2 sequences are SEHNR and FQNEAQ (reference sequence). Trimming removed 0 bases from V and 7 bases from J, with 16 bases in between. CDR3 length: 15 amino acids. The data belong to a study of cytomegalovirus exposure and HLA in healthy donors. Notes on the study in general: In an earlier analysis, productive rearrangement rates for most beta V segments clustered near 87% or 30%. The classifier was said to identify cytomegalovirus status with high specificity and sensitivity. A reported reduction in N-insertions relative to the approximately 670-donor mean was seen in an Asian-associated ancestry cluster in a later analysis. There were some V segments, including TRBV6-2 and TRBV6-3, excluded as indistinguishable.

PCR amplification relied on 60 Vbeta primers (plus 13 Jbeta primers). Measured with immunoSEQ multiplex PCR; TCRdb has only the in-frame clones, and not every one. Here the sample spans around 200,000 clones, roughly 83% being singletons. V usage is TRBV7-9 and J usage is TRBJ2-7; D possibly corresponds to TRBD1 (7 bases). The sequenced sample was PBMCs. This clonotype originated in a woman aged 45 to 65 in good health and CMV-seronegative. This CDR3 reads CASSLARRDRGEQYF. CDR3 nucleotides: TGTGCCAGCAGCTTAGCAAGGCGGGACAGAGGTGAGCAGTACTTC.